One and the same sample provided the 19 T cell receptor beta chains below, sequenced in a study of regulatory T cells in long-lasting Graves disease. Stated time point: persistent/refractory GD, antithyroid drugs over 5 years with positive TRAb. The TCR library was made from RNA extracted from PBMCs. Arm-PCR of CDR3 regions and iRepertoire HTBI primers were the basis on which TCR beta libraries were built. MiXCR, run by TCRdb on the multiplex PCR reads, gives a single entry per CDR3 protein. The data show 390,000 or so distinct CDR3 sequences, more than 20% seen once. Source: peripheral blood mononuclear cells (PBMCs), taken when the disease was refractory, from a patient treated with antithyroid drugs. All receptors derive from a woman aged 40 to 50 with Graves disease.

V usage is TRBV6-4 and J usage is TRBJ1-5, with 11 bases aligning to TRBD1. This CDR3 comprises 18 residues. Losses at the gene ends were 6 bases for V and 1 base for J; bases not matched to a gene: 11. Germline CDR1 reads MRHNA; CDR2 reads SNTAGT. The CDR3 region is CASRVPGQGEVSNQPQHF. The CDR3 DNA sequence: TGTGCCAGCAGGGTTCCGGGACAGGGGGAGGTCAGCAATCAGCCCCAGCATTTT.

The CDR3 sequence is CSARSLAGYEQYF. The CDR3 nucleotides are TGCAGTGCTAGGTCACTAGCGGGTTACGAGCAGTACTTC. The chain recombines TRBV20-1 with TRBJ2-7; 9 positions match TRBD2. CDR1 and CDR2 (germline): DFQATT, SNEGSKA (reference sequence). Unmatched junction bases numbered 4, after V lost 3 bases and J lost 4 bases. CDR3 size: 13 residues.

The chain combines TRBV30 with TRBJ2-7; D might be TRBD1 (7 bases). There are 12 residues in the CDR3. Germline V gives CDR1 GTSNPN, CDR2 SVGIG (reference sequence). Deletions cut 3 bases from V and 4 bases from J, with 10 bases between. In DNA form, the CDR3 reads TGTGCCTGGAGCCCAGGGGGGTACGAGCAGTACTTC. It translates to CAWSPGGYEQYF.

This clonotype occurred a few times. This chain joins TRBV7-9 and TRBJ1-6, with TRBD1 matching over 9 bases. CDR1 and CDR2 from the germline V gene are SEHNR and FQNEAQ (reference sequence). V trimming: 5 bases; J trimming: 7 bases; junction bases outside the gene matches: 9. The CDR3 is 16 amino acids. CDR3 DNA: TGTGCCAGCAGCCGATGGGGACAGGGTGGAAATTCACCCCTCCACTTT. Its translation is CASSRWGQGGNSPLHF.

Ten or more counts support this clonotype. This sequence joins TRBV12-3 or TRBV12-4 and TRBJ2-2; 10 bases match TRBD2. With 7 bases clipped from V and 8 bases from J, the junction kept 4 bases outside the gene matches. CDR3 length: 13 amino acids. CDR3: CASTGLASGELFF. The CDR3 DNA is TGTGCCAGCACGGGACTAGCGTCTGGGGAGCTGTTTTTT.

The chain couples TRBV10-3 to TRBJ2-1; D unresolved. Trimming shortened V by 0 bases and J by 7 bases, and 10 bases separated the two germline ends. Looked up from germline, CDR1 is ENHRY and CDR2 is SYGVKD. The CDR3 contains 14 residues. The CDR3 region has the DNA TGTGCCATCAGTGAGTCATCGAGCAAGAATGAGCAGTTCTTC. Its translation: CAISESSSKNEQFF.

In the case of this clonotype: The junction departs from the called germline gene at one end, perhaps through a read error. The V and J genes are TRBV27 and TRBJ2-2; D may be TRBD1 (5 bases). The CDR3 runs to 14 residues. Germline CDR1 reads MNHEY; CDR2 reads SMNVEV (reference sequence). The DNA for the CDR3 is TGTGCCAGGAGTTTAGGGGCCAACACCGGGGAGCTGTTTTTT. Protein product: CARSLGANTGELFF.

This clonotype was counted at least ten times. The chain links TRBV6-5 to TRBJ1-2; D not certain. Deletions cut 1 base from V and 1 base from J, with 7 bases between. CDR3 length: 14 residues. CDR1 is MNHEY and CDR2 is SVGAGI in the germline V gene. In DNA, the CDR3 is TGTGCCAGCAGTTACTTGGACGGTAACTATGGCTACACCTTC. The encoded protein is CASSYLDGNYGYTF.

The chain employs TRBV6-1 and TRBJ2-6; D is unclear. The V and J ends lost 8 bases and 4 bases respectively, with 12 bases between them. CDR1 and CDR2 from the germline V gene are MNHNS and SASEGT. This CDR3 is built from 14 residues. The CDR3 DNA follows: TGTGCCAGCGGTGGGTTTTCGGGGGCCAACGTCCTGACTTTC. Amino acids: CASGGFSGANVLTF.

V usage is TRBV12-3 or TRBV12-4 and J usage is TRBJ2-2; the D call may be TRBD1 or TRBD2 (5 bases each). V shed 6 bases and J shed 0 bases, with 14 bases lying between them. This CDR3 has 16 residues. The DNA for the CDR3 is TGTGCCAGCAGCAGTGGGACCCTTGCGAACACCGGGGAGCTGTTTTTT. Protein sequence: CASSSGTLANTGELFF.

This clonotype was detected ten times or more. V usage is TRBV29-1 and J usage is TRBJ1-4; TRBD1 aligns across 10 bases. The CDR3 has 15 amino acids. Germline values: CDR1 SQVTM, CDR2 ANQGSEA. V lost 6 bases and J lost 3; bases outside the gene matches: 7. The CDR3 DNA follows: TGCAGCGTCGGCCGGACAGGGGGACCTAATGAAAAACTGTTTTTT. It encodes CSVGRTGGPNEKLFF.

This clonotype was counted at least ten times. As DNA, the CDR3 is TGTGCCAGCAGTGCAGGGGGTCAAGAGACCCAGTACTTC. This translates into CASSAGGQETQYF. The chain couples TRBV2 to TRBJ2-5, with TRBD1 matching 7 bases. V was pared by 4 bases and J by 2 bases, with 1 base of the junction left unmatched. CDR1 is SNHLY and CDR2 is FYNNEI in the germline V gene. The CDR3 sequence is 13 residues long.

In this sample, this clonotype turned up many times. This rearrangement joins TRBV2 to TRBJ1-5, with TRBD1 matching over 7 bases. This CDR3 comprises 13 residues. Losses at the gene ends were 5 bases for V and 2 bases for J; bases not matched to a gene: 0. CDR1 and CDR2 (germline): SNHLY, FYNNEI. CDR3 nucleotide sequence: TGTGCCAGCAGTACAGGGGGCAATCAGCCCCAGCATTTT. Translated, it gives CASSTGGNQPQHF.

This clonotype has at least ten counts. The chain is built from TRBV28 and TRBJ1-5, with D perhaps matching TRBD1 (6 bases). The CDR3 totals 13 residues. V gave up 6 bases and J gave up 5 bases, with 11 bases separating them. CDR1 is MDHEN, CDR2 SYDVKM, per germline. The CDR3 spells CASSLTGYQPQHF. CDR3 DNA sequence: TGTGCCAGCAGCCTGACAGGTTATCAGCCCCAGCATTTT.

Details on this clonotype: This may be a read error, as it is one base from a much larger clone. The chain combines TRBV11-2 with TRBJ1-3; D is perhaps TRBD1 (6 bases). The length of the CDR3 is 14 residues. CDR1 and CDR2 (germline): SGHAT, FQNNGV. This CDR3 reads CASRLDSFGNTTYF. In DNA form, the CDR3 reads TGTGCCAGCAGACTGGACAGCTTTGGAAACACCACATATTTT. The whole variable domain, remainder taken from reference TRBV11-2 and TRBJ1-3, is EAGVAQSPRYKIIEKRQSVAFWCNPISGHATLYWYQQILGQGPKLLIQFQNNGVVDDSQLPKDRFSAERLKGVDSTLKIQPAKLEDSAVYLCASRLDSFGNTTYFGEGSWLTVV.

This clonotype has more than one count but fewer than ten. The CDR3 is CASSFQRGAGGVELFF. CDR3 in DNA: TGTGCCAGCAGCTTTCAACGGGGTGCTGGAGGGGTGGAGCTGTTTTTT. The rearrangement uses TRBV11-2 and TRBJ2-2; a possible D gene is TRBD2 (6 bases). Germline assignment: CDR1 SGHAT and CDR2 FQNNGV. V was pared by 3 bases and J by 10 bases, with 21 bases between. This CDR3 is 16 amino acids long. Full variable domain (remainder filled in from reference TRBV11-2 and TRBJ2-2): EAGVAQSPRYKIIEKRQSVAFWCNPISGHATLYWYQQILGQGPKLLIQFQNNGVVDDSQLPKDRFSAERLKGVDSTLKIQPAKLEDSAVYLCASSFQRGAGGVELFFGEGSRLTVL.

This clonotype was recorded at least ten times. The V and J genes are TRBV27 and TRBJ1-1, with 8 bases fitting TRBD1. CDR1 is MNHEY, CDR2 SMNVEV, per germline (reference sequence). The CDR3 sequence is 15 residues long. The trim removed 5 bases at V and 3 bases at J, leaving 8 bases unmatched. CDR3 sequence reads: CASSGQGEGDTEAFF. Written as DNA, the CDR3 is TGTGCCAGCAGTGGACAGGGAGAGGGAGACACTGAAGCTTTCTTT.

This clonotype has a count of ten or more. This chain joins TRBV28 and TRBJ2-5, with TRBD2 matching 9 bases. The junction had 7 bases not matched to a gene; V was cut back by 2 bases and J by 3 bases. The CDR3 has 16 amino acids. Germline V gene data show CDR1 as MDHEN and CDR2 as SYDVKM. CDR3 nucleotides: TGTGCCAGCAGTTTAGGTGCGGCGGGAGGGAAAGAGACCCAGTACTTC. Its protein product is CASSLGAAGGKETQYF.

The rearrangement links TRBV6-1 to TRBJ1-2; D unresolved. V lost 7 bases, J lost 3 bases, and 9 bases lay in between. The germline CDR1 and CDR2 sequences are MNHNS and SASEGT. The CDR3 extends over 12 amino acids. The CDR3 DNA is TGTGCCAGCACCCCTTTGGACTATGGCTACACCTTC. Its translation is CASTPLDYGYTF.